These 11 T cell receptor beta chains share one sample of origin, sequenced in a study of tumor-infiltrating lymphocytes in primary liver carcinoma. For blood RNA, unsorted whole blood served as the source, and germline DNA was extracted too. Synthesis of TCR beta cDNA was carried out from 450 to 650 ng total RNA with a constant-region primer. Libraries for TCR beta were built through three nested multiplex PCR rounds, which together made up a slightly modified ARM-PCR procedure. Both of the initial two PCR rounds ran for roughly 11 cycles and employed TRBV1-TRBV30 forward primers alongside a C-beta reverse primer. TCRdb re-called the multiplex PCR reads through MiXCR, storing one row per CDR3 protein. Counted here are approximately 330,000 distinct CDR3 sequences, about two thirds occurring once; the ten biggest clones make up under 8.5%. Sample: peripheral blood. These receptors were taken from a man aged 35-49 years with primary liver carcinoma and hepatitis B virus infection.

J is TRBJ1-1 and V is TRBV28; TRBD1 matches at 8 bases. The length of the CDR3 is 15 residues. Trimming took 5 bases from V and 0 from J; bases not matched to a gene: 5. Germline CDR1 is MDHEN and CDR2 is SYDVKM. For the CDR3, the DNA is TGTGCCAGCAGTCCGACAGGGGCCGTGAACACTGAAGCTTTCTTT. It encodes CASSPTGAVNTEAFF.

This clonotype was detected ten times or more. The gene calls are TRBV6-6 and TRBJ2-7, with 11 positions matching TRBD2. CDR1 is MNHNY and CDR2 is SVGAGI in the germline V gene (reference sequence). Trimming removed 6 bases from V and 4 bases from J; junction bases left unmatched: 8. The CDR3 covers 15 residues. The CDR3 DNA sequence: TGTGCCAGCAGCCCTACTAGCGGGAGCAAGTACGAGCAGTACTTC. Translation: CASSPTSGSKYEQYF.

Notes on this clonotype: A much larger clone lies one base from this, so it may be a read error. The chain has TRBV6-6 and TRBJ2-1; possible D gene TRBD2, 5 bases. The CDR3 contains 14 residues. Trimming pared 2 bases from V and 7 bases from J, leaving 12 bases between. Germline V gene data show CDR1 as MNHNY and CDR2 as SVGAGI (reference sequence). The CDR3 here is CASSYQRHKNEQFF. The CDR3 DNA sequence: TGTGCCAGCAGTTACCAGCGGCATAAGAATGAGCAGTTCTTC.

The table lists this clonotype with a few counts. The chain combines TRBV5-5 with TRBJ1-1; the match to TRBD1 covers 7 bases. V was clipped by 4 bases and J by 4 bases; unmatched bases: 10. This CDR3 is 15 amino acids long. Germline CDR1 SGHKS, CDR2 YYEKEE (reference sequence). This CDR3 reads CASSRETGHSTEAFF. CDR3 DNA: TGTGCCAGCAGCAGGGAGACAGGGCACAGCACTGAAGCTTTCTTT.

Comments on this clonotype: A much more abundant neighbour one base away suggests this may be a read error. The genes are TRBV4-2 and TRBJ2-1; 10 bases fit TRBD1. The CDR3 contains 15 residues. Looked up from germline, CDR1 is LGHNA and CDR2 is YNFKEQ. After removal of 0 bases from V and 12 bases from J, the junction contained 8 bases not matched to a gene. CDR3 sequence reads: CASSQDPGQGSVQFF. CDR3 sequence (DNA): TGTGCCAGCAGCCAAGATCCGGGACAGGGGTCCGTGCAGTTCTTC.

In this sample, this clonotype turned up a few times. The chain joins TRBV25-1 to TRBJ2-2; no firm D call. CDR3 length: 14 residues. The germline gives CDR1 MGHDK, CDR2 SYGVNS. The V end lost 2 bases, the J end lost 4 bases, and 8 bases lay between the germline ends. CDR3 sequence reads: CASSEKFFTGELFF. Written as DNA, the CDR3 is TGTGCCAGCAGTGAAAAATTTTTCACCGGGGAGCTGTTTTTT.

A note on this clonotype: A read error is possible here, since a much larger clone lies one base away. The V call is TRBV5-4, the J call TRBJ2-1; D unresolved. CDR1 and CDR2 (germline): SGHNT, YYREEE (reference sequence). CDR3 size: 15 residues. The CDR3 reads CPSSLGGPPGGEQFF. DNA for the CDR3: TGTCCCAGCAGCTTGGGTGGTCCCCCCGGCGGTGAGCAGTTCTTC.

This chain connects TRBV29-1 to TRBJ2-7; D ambiguous. Germline CDR1 SQVTM, CDR2 ANQGSEA. V lost 5 bases and J lost 0, with 11 bases in between. The CDR3 is made up of 13 amino acids. The CDR3: CSVTVESSYEQYF. The CDR3 DNA follows: TGCAGCGTTACAGTGGAGTCCTCCTACGAGCAGTACTTC.

As to this clonotype: A read error may explain this, as a much larger clone is one base away. The rearrangement joins TRBV11-2 to TRBJ2-4, with TRBD2 identical over 9 bases. Germline CDR1 reads SGHAT; CDR2 reads FQNNGV. This CDR3 region has 15 residues. Here the CDR3 DNA reads TGTGCCAGCAGCTTTCCGCGGGAGGGCAGGGACATTCACTACTTC. Its translation: CASSFPREGRDIHYF.

As for this clonotype: One end of the junction varies from germline; a read error may be responsible. V usage is TRBV11-2 and J usage is TRBJ1-5; 12 bases are a match to TRBD1. This CDR3 is 16 amino acids long. Per the germline V gene, CDR1 is SGHAT and CDR2 is FQNNGV. CDR3 nucleotides: TGTGTCAGCAGCTTTGGGACAGGGGGCCGGAATCAGCCCCAGCGTTTT. Its protein product is CVSSFGTGGRNQPQRF.

There are many counts of this clonotype. The V and J genes are TRBV11-2 and TRBJ2-5; D not resolved. V was pared by 1 base and J by 4 bases, with 10 bases between. The CDR3 totals 14 residues. The V gene's germline CDR1 is SGHAT and CDR2 FQNNGV. CDR3 in amino acids: CASSLGTARETQYF. Here the CDR3 DNA reads TGTGCCAGCAGCTTAGGGACCGCACGAGAGACCCAGTACTTC.